The present entry profiles one T cell receptor (beta chain) with its context. Some clones are missing from TCRdb's copy, which holds only in-frame ones; the method was immunoSEQ multiplex PCR. The top ten hold more than 20% of the sample, which has about 16,000 clones, roughly nine tenths seen once. The sample is drawn from a study of blood T cell repertoires in COVID-19. As for the study in general: PBMCs, B-cell-depleted T cells, or T cells provided the cDNA or gDNA that made up the material.

The source material was peripheral blood. The sequence derives from a man between 60 and 70 years old with acute or convalescent COVID-19.

CDR3 protein: CASSLGAGWGQGRSYEQYF. For the CDR3, the DNA is TGTGCCAGCAGCTTGGGGGCTGGGTGGGGACAGGGTCGGTCCTACGAGCAGTACTTC. The chain carries TRBV5-6 and TRBJ2-7; TRBD1 aligns across 9 bases. The CDR3 consists of 19 residues. The germline V gene encodes CDR1 SGHDT and CDR2 YYEEEE. The V and J ends lost 0 bases and 1 base, in that order; junction bases with no gene match: 14.